These 20 T cell receptor beta chains were all obtained from the same sample, sequenced in a study of human T cells and chemical hapten exposure. Documented time point: pre-sensitization, week 0. Sample treatment: therapeutic diphenylcyclopropenone sensitization with weekly scalp DPC. TCRdb passed the RACE reads through MiXCR, listing each CDR3 protein once. The repertoire includes over 300,000 distinct CDR3 sequences, approximately 5.1% of them detected once, and roughly 2.6% sits in the top ten. This sample comprised whole blood, obtained in connection with sensitization to the hapten diphenylcyclopropenone (DPC). These receptors all stem from a woman in her fifties or sixties with alopecia areata. Some clones in this sample may be carry-over from other donors' samples.

This clonotype was detected ten times or more. The rearrangement links TRBV5-1 to TRBJ1-1; D might be TRBD1 (6 bases). With 4 bases removed from V and 7 bases from J, the gap between germline ends came to 11 bases. The CDR3 is made up of 12 amino acids. Per germline, CDR1 SGHRS and CDR2 YFSETQ. The chain's CDR3 is CASSRQADEAFF. The CDR3 DNA follows: TGCGCCAGCAGCCGACAGGCAGATGAAGCTTTCTTT.

The V gene is TRBV3-1, the J gene TRBJ2-3, with D perhaps matching TRBD2 (7 bases). Looked up from germline, CDR1 is LGHDT and CDR2 is YNNKEL (reference sequence). Trimming left V 1 base short and J 6 bases short, with 17 bases between. This CDR3 contains 16 residues. DNA of the CDR3: TGTGCCAGCAGCCAAGCTGACGGGGGGCCTTACGATACGCAGTATTTT. Amino acids: CASSQADGGPYDTQYF.

In this sample, this clonotype turned up many times. The J gene is TRBJ2-3, the V gene TRBV20-1; 12 bases are a match to TRBD2. CDR1 and CDR2 from the germline V gene are DFQATT and SNEGSKA (reference sequence). The CDR3 consists of 14 residues. V shed 5 bases and J 3 bases; nucleotides not matched to a gene: 3. The CDR3 region has the DNA TGCAGTGCTTCCGGACTAGCGGGAACAGATACGCAGTATTTT. Translating gives CSASGLAGTDTQYF.

Ten or more counts support this clonotype. The gene calls are TRBV29-1 and TRBJ1-1; D unclear. Germline values: CDR1 SQVTM, CDR2 ANQGSEA. The CDR3 is 13 residues long. Trimming pared 6 bases from V and 0 bases from J, leaving 11 bases between. CDR3 residues: CSVAFGLNTEAFF. DNA of the CDR3: TGCAGCGTGGCTTTCGGGCTGAACACTGAAGCTTTCTTT. Drawing the rest from reference TRBV29-1 and TRBJ1-1, the complete variable domain is SAVISQKPSRDICQRGTSLTIQCQVDSQVTMMFWYRQQPGQSLTLIATANQGSEATYESGFVIDKFPISRPNLTFSTLTVSNMSPEDSSIYLCSVAFGLNTEAFFGQGTRLTVV.

This clonotype was seen at least ten times. This chain uses TRBV4-1 with TRBJ1-6, with D possibly being TRBD1 (5 bases). This CDR3 has 14 amino acids. The V gene lost 4 bases and the J gene lost 10 bases, with 14 bases spanning the gap. CDR1 is MGHRA and CDR2 is YSYEKL in the germline V gene. The CDR3 is CASSRQLWESPLHF. The DNA of the CDR3 is TGCGCCAGCAGCCGACAGTTATGGGAGTCACCCCTCCACTTT.

This clonotype was counted between two and nine times. V is TRBV20-1 and J is TRBJ2-3; TRBD2 is a possible D gene (6 bases). Between the trimmed V and J ends, which lost 3 bases and 3 bases, there was a span of 19 bases. The CDR3 covers 16 residues. Germline V gene data show CDR1 as DFQATT and CDR2 as SNEGSKA (reference sequence). The CDR3 nucleotides are TGCAGTGCTAGGAACATAATGGAGGGTATAACAGATACGCAGTATTTT. It translates to CSARNIMEGITDTQYF.

The V and J genes are TRBV3-1 and TRBJ1-1; D may be TRBD1 (6 bases). Germline CDR1 reads LGHDT; CDR2 reads YNNKEL (reference sequence). The CDR3 has 15 residues. Trimming removed 4 bases from V and 3 bases from J, with 15 bases in between. In nucleotides, the CDR3 is TGTGCCAGCAGCCCCCCACGCCGGACAGACACTGAAGCTTTCTTT. Translated: CASSPPRRTDTEAFF.

This clonotype has ten or more counts. The V and J genes are TRBV25-1 and TRBJ2-7; TRBD1 matches at 9 bases. Looked up from germline, CDR1 is MGHDK and CDR2 is SYGVNS. Germline trimming cut 1 base from V and 11 bases from J; bases unmatched to any gene: 6. This CDR3 comprises 13 residues. CDR3 loop: CASSESGTGYEYF. The CDR3 DNA reads TGTGCCAGCAGTGAATCGGGGACAGGGTATGAGTACTTC.

This clonotype appeared many times. J is TRBJ2-3 and V is TRBV6-5; TRBD1 agrees at 8 bases. Germline V gene data show CDR1 as MNHEY and CDR2 as SVGAGI. Unmatched junction bases numbered 5, after V lost 6 bases and J lost 3 bases. The CDR3 extends over 14 amino acids. CDR3 bases: TGTGCCAGCAGAGCGACAGGGGCAACAGATACGCAGTATTTT. It translates to CASRATGATDTQYF.

This clonotype was seen at least ten times. The V gene is TRBV29-1, the J gene TRBJ2-6; D unclear. Trimming cost V 4 bases and J 1 base, with 5 bases left between them. The length of the CDR3 is 13 residues. Germline CDR1 SQVTM, CDR2 ANQGSEA. The CDR3, as DNA: TGCAGCGTTGCAGTTTCTGGGGCCAACGTCCTGACTTTC. Amino acids: CSVAVSGANVLTF. The full variable domain, completed using reference TRBV29-1 and TRBJ2-6, is SAVISQKPSRDICQRGTSLTIQCQVDSQVTMMFWYRQQPGQSLTLIATANQGSEATYESGFVIDKFPISRPNLTFSTLTVSNMSPEDSSIYLCSVAVSGANVLTFGAGSRLTVL.

The chain links TRBV12-3 or TRBV12-4 to TRBJ2-6; D is ambiguous. The length of the CDR3 is 14 residues. Trimming took off 8 bases at V and 0 bases at J, with 8 bases between the two ends. The CDR3 DNA sequence: TGTGCCAGCGCACGCGGCTCTGGGGCCAACGTCCTGACTTTC. As protein: CASARGSGANVLTF.

This clonotype was counted at least ten times. The rearrangement uses TRBV30 and TRBJ2-1; TRBD1 matches 7 bases. V was clipped by 0 bases and J by 7 bases; unmatched bases: 6. Germline V gene lookup returns CDR1 GTSNPN and CDR2 SVGIG (reference sequence). The CDR3 consists of 14 residues. This CDR3 is CAWSVSARGNEQFF. The CDR3 coding sequence is TGTGCCTGGAGTGTCTCCGCCAGGGGGAATGAGCAGTTCTTC.

This clonotype was seen repeatedly, ten times or more. The gene calls are TRBV7-9 and TRBJ2-2; TRBD1 might be the D (6 bases). Germline V lookup: CDR1 SEHNR, CDR2 FQNEAQ (reference sequence). V was cut by 6 bases and J by 1 base, with 12 bases left in between. This CDR3 has 15 amino acids. CDR3 coding DNA: TGTGCCAGCAGTTCCTGGGGACAGAACACCGGGGAGCTGTTTTTT. It is translated as CASSSWGQNTGELFF.

This clonotype was detected many times. CDR3 sequence (DNA): TGTGCCAGCAGCCTCGATAATTCACCCCTCCACTTT. Residues: CASSLDNSPLHF. V gene TRBV7-2 combines with J gene TRBJ1-6; D is unclear. The germline gives CDR1 SGHTA, CDR2 FQGNSA. The CDR3 is 12 residues long. V was pared by 5 bases and J by 5 bases, with 4 bases between.

Ten or more counts support this clonotype. The rearrangement links TRBV12-3 or TRBV12-4 to TRBJ2-5; 12 nucleotides align to TRBD2. Trimming at V came to 5 bases and at J to 1 base, leaving 5 bases not matched to a gene. The CDR3 totals 16 residues. The CDR3 region has the DNA TGTGCCAGCAGTGTCACTAGCGGGGGGTTCCAAGAGACCCAGTACTTC. Translated: CASSVTSGGFQETQYF.

The rearrangement uses TRBV6-1 and TRBJ1-4; unclear D gene. Germline V gives CDR1 MNHNS, CDR2 SASEGT. This CDR3 region has 16 residues. With 0 bases removed from V and 0 bases from J, the gap between germline ends came to 8 bases. The CDR3 DNA sequence: TGTGCCAGCAGTGAAGCTGGGAGGACAACTAATGAAAAACTGTTTTTT. Amino acids: CASSEAGRTTNEKLFF.

This clonotype showed up many times. V gene TRBV29-1 combines with J gene TRBJ2-7; tentative D call: TRBD2 (6 bases). Per the germline V gene, CDR1 is SQVTM and CDR2 is ANQGSEA. Trimming removed 6 bases from V and 2 bases from J, with 23 bases in between. The CDR3 consists of 16 residues. CDR3 residues: CSVSGVAARTPYEQYF. The CDR3 nucleotides are TGCAGCGTCTCCGGGGTAGCGGCCCGTACCCCCTACGAGCAGTACTTC.

The genes are TRBV29-1 and TRBJ2-1; D is undetermined. With 3 bases removed from V and 8 bases from J, the gap between germline ends came to 2 bases. CDR3 length equals 9 residues. From germline, CDR1 is SQVTM and CDR2 ANQGSEA. This chain's CDR3 is CSVEDEQFF. The CDR3 DNA is TGCAGCGTTGAGGATGAGCAGTTCTTC.

CDR3: CASSTLLPGEVEQYF. CDR3 in DNA: TGTGCCAGCAGTACCCTGTTACCAGGAGAGGTAGAGCAGTACTTC. The gene calls are TRBV27 and TRBJ2-7; D unresolved. The ends were cut back, 5 bases at V and 7 bases at J, with 21 bases in the middle. From germline, CDR1 is MNHEY and CDR2 SMNVEV (reference sequence). The CDR3 is made up of 15 amino acids.

The rearrangement links TRBV29-1 to TRBJ1-2; D not resolved. The CDR3 length is 11 residues. Deletions cut 4 bases from V and 4 bases from J, with 7 bases between. The germline CDR1 and CDR2 sequences are SQVTM and ANQGSEA. The CDR3 spells CSVVQVYGYTF. The CDR3, as DNA: TGCAGCGTTGTCCAGGTCTATGGCTACACCTTC.